The 8 T cell receptor beta chains listed next were all sequenced from one sample in a study of blood T cell repertoires in COVID-19. Libraries were prepared by immunoSEQ multiplex PCR; TCRdb keeps only in-frame clonotypes and omits some of them. Altogether about 300,000 clones are present, under 90% being singletons, with the ten largest covering approximately 5.2%. Sequenced material: PBMCs or T cells enriched from blood (not recorded which). These receptors came from a man in his 60s who had recovered from COVID-19.

The rearrangement uses TRBV19 and TRBJ2-7, with no clear D. CDR3 size: 14 residues. Germline values: CDR1 LNHDA, CDR2 SQIVND (reference sequence). Trimming pared 6 bases from V and 0 bases from J, leaving 12 bases between. The CDR3 DNA is TGTGCCAGTAGCACGACACATAGCTCCTACGAGCAGTACTTC. Translated: CASSTTHSSYEQYF.

This sequence joins TRBV6-4 and TRBJ1-2; weak D call: TRBD1 (5 bases). V gave up 6 bases and J gave up 5 bases, with 19 bases separating them. Germline CDR1 and CDR2: MRHNA and SNTAGT. CDR3 length equals 15 residues. This CDR3 reads CASRPDRSGTYGYTF. The CDR3 nucleotides are TGTGCCAGCAGACCCGACCGCTCGGGGACTTATGGCTACACCTTC.

The chain carries TRBV6-5 and TRBJ1-2, with D maybe TRBD1 (5 bases). The germline CDR1 and CDR2 sequences are MNHEY and SVGAGI. This CDR3 spans 13 amino acids. V was trimmed by 0 bases and J by 8 bases, leaving 10 bases between them. CDR3 protein: CASSYSKGPGYTF. Written as DNA, the CDR3 is TGTGCCAGCAGTTACTCGAAGGGGCCAGGCTACACCTTC.

This clone was picked up one time. The chain uses TRBV14 and TRBJ2-7, with TRBD2 identical over 8 bases. Germline V gives CDR1 SGHDN, CDR2 FVKESK. The CDR3 is made up of 14 amino acids. V lost 6 bases and J lost 2; bases outside the gene matches: 6. CDR3 in DNA: TGTGCCAGCAGTCTCACTAGCGGACCCTACGAGCAGTACTTC. It is translated as CASSLTSGPYEQYF.

This clone occurred a few times. The chain has TRBV5-1 and TRBJ2-2, with unresolved D. The germline V and J ends were trimmed by 1 base and 3 bases, with 10 bases remaining between them. The CDR3 is 15 amino acids. The V gene's germline CDR1 is SGHRS and CDR2 YFSETQ. CDR3 region: CASSLTRLDTGELFF. Here the CDR3 DNA reads TGCGCCAGCAGCTTGACCAGGCTTGACACCGGGGAGCTGTTTTTT.

As for this clone: This CDR3 is also generated by other DNA sequences in the sample. The chain is built from TRBV5-1 and TRBJ2-1, with 11 positions matching TRBD2. J lost 3 bases, V lost 4 bases, and 6 bases had no gene match. In germline, CDR1 is SGHRS, CDR2 YFSETQ. The CDR3 sequence is 16 residues long. As DNA, the CDR3 is TGCGCCAGCAGCCCTAAAACTAGCGGGAGCTACAATGAGCAGTTCTTC. Its protein is CASSPKTSGSYNEQFF.

This clone was observed at least ten times. The chain combines TRBV6-2 or TRBV6-3 with TRBJ2-7, with D unresolved. This CDR3 is 13 amino acids long. Germline V lookup: CDR1 MNHEY, CDR2 SVGEGT. V was shortened by 6 bases and J by 2 bases, with 11 bases between the two germline ends. The CDR3 reads CASSPDPTYEQYF. The CDR3 nucleotides are TGTGCCAGCAGCCCCGATCCTACCTACGAGCAGTACTTC.

J is TRBJ1-5 and V is TRBV19; maybe TRBD1 (5 bases). V was cut by 7 bases and J by 1 base, with 17 bases left in between. The germline V gene has CDR1 LNHDA and CDR2 SQIVND (reference sequence). The CDR3 totals 16 residues. The CDR3 nucleotides are TGTGCCAGTACCGGGACTCTGCTCGCGAGCAATCAGCCCCAGCATTTT. The encoded protein is CASTGTLLASNQPQHF.